Listed here are 8 T cell receptor beta chains from one sample, sequenced in a study of OX40 agonist ivuxolimab in advanced cancers. The protocol used for the library was the immunoSEQ multiplex PCR assay. What TCRdb holds here is the immuneACCESS table cut down to in-frame rearrangements. Part of the clones is not present; checked against another copy, under half of the missing clones reflect an unresolved V gene, and the others are unexplained. The sample yields some 140,000 clones; 90% were counted once. Around 0.99% of the sample is held by the ten biggest clonotypes. This specimen consisted of CD4+ or CD8+ T cells sorted from blood, obtained in a trial of the OX40 agonist ivuxolimab. These receptors were taken from an adult with an advanced solid tumor such as melanoma, head and neck, liver or kidney cancer.

The genes are TRBV4-1 and TRBJ1-6, with D unresolved. The CDR3 covers 16 residues. The germline gives CDR1 MGHRA, CDR2 YSYEKL. The V end was cut by 0 bases, the J end by 4 bases, with 10 bases between. CDR3 in amino acids: CASSQEIGAYNSPLHF. CDR3 bases: TGCGCCAGCAGCCAAGAAATTGGAGCATATAATTCACCCCTCCACTTT.

V is TRBV27 and J is TRBJ2-6; the match to TRBD2 covers 8 bases. After removal of 6 bases from V and 0 bases from J, the junction contained 4 bases not matched to a gene. CDR1 and CDR2 (germline): MNHEY, SMNVEV (reference sequence). This CDR3 comprises 16 residues. The CDR3 DNA follows: TGTGCCAGCAGGCCTGCGGGGGGCTCTGGGGCCAACGTCCTGACTTTC. Protein sequence: CASRPAGGSGANVLTF.

The chain uses TRBV6-5 and TRBJ1-5; D is possibly TRBD1 (5 bases). Per the germline V gene, CDR1 is MNHEY and CDR2 is SVGAGI. This CDR3 comprises 15 residues. The germline V and J ends were trimmed by 6 bases and 9 bases, with 21 bases remaining between them. The DNA for the CDR3 is TGTGCCAGCAGCCCGGGGCTGCCCGGGTTAGGGCCCCAGCATTTT. Residues: CASSPGLPGLGPQHF.

The chain employs TRBV2 and TRBJ2-5; D gene uncertain. The J call may be in error: the DNA end matches TRBJ2-7 better. CDR1 SNHLY and CDR2 FYNNEI come from the germline V gene. The CDR3 consists of 12 residues. The CDR3 is CASTTKGYEQYF. Written as DNA, the CDR3 is TGTGCCAGCACCACCAAGGGATACGAGCAGTACTTC.

This sequence joins TRBV28 and TRBJ2-7; TRBD1 might be the D (5 bases). Trimming pared 6 bases from V and 3 bases from J, leaving 18 bases between. Germline values: CDR1 MDHEN, CDR2 SYDVKM. The CDR3 sequence is 15 residues long. The DNA of the CDR3 is TGTGCCAGCAGCCCTTCCCAGGGTTGGGGCTACGAGCAGTACTTC. This sequence encodes CASSPSQGWGYEQYF.

The chain combines TRBV5-1 with TRBJ2-7; 11 bases line up with TRBD2. The CDR3 sequence is 15 residues long. The V and J ends lost 4 bases and 4 bases, in that order; junction bases with no gene match: 7. Germline values: CDR1 SGHRS, CDR2 YFSETQ. CDR3 protein: CASSLDGTSGYEQYF. The CDR3 bases are TGCGCCAGCAGCCTGGACGGGACTAGCGGTTACGAGCAGTACTTC.

The chain uses TRBV28 and TRBJ2-1; D tentatively fits TRBD1 or TRBD2 (5 bases each). Germline loops: CDR1 MDHEN, CDR2 SYDVKM. Between the trimmed V and J ends, which lost 2 bases and 0 bases, there was a span of 8 bases. The CDR3 is made up of 15 amino acids. Here the CDR3 DNA reads TGTGCCAGCAGTTTAGGGGGTTACTCCTACAATGAGCAGTTCTTC. Amino acid sequence: CASSLGGYSYNEQFF.

The chain employs TRBV27 and TRBJ2-7; perhaps TRBD2 as D (6 bases). V lost 4 bases and J 2 bases, leaving 15 bases between the germline ends. This CDR3 region has 15 residues. Germline V lookup: CDR1 MNHEY, CDR2 SMNVEV (reference sequence). The CDR3 sequence is CASSSPRGITYEQYF. As DNA, the CDR3 is TGTGCCAGCAGTTCCCCTCGCGGGATTACCTACGAGCAGTACTTC.